These T cell receptor beta chains were read from a single sample in a study of early T cells in non-severe SARS-CoV-2 infection. TCRdb recomputed calls from the 5' RACE reads with MiXCR, one row per CDR3 protein. The data contain about 80,000 distinct CDR3 sequences, 7.5% to 10% of them singletons. Material: whole blood. These receptors were taken from an adult who was a healthcare worker with PCR-confirmed SARS-CoV-2 infection or an uninfected control (not recorded which). Both conserved end residues are part of each CDR3. The D gene is left open where the match is weak. Part of the rows lack a size; the others show once, few, many or a class for expanded clones.

CDR3: CASSLALAGAGELFF
DNA: TGCGCCAGCAGCTTGGCTCTAGCGGGAGCCGGGGAGCTGTTTTTT
J: TRBJ2-2
size: few
V: TRBV5-1
D: TRBD2

CDR3: CASSSRGRARTEAFF
DNA: TGTGCCAGCAGTAGTCGGGGCAGGGCGAGGACTGAAGCTTTCTTT
J: TRBJ1-1
size: few
V: TRBV28
D: NA

CDR3: CASSNGGGHYNEQFF
DNA: TGTGCCAGCAGTAACGGGGGAGGACACTACAATGAGCAGTTCTTC
J: TRBJ2-1
size: few
V: TRBV12-3/TRBV12-4
D: NA

CDR3: CASSLTGGALGPDTQYF
DNA: TGTGCCAGCTCTCTCACGGGGGGGGCTCTCGGACCAGATACGCAGTATTTT
J: TRBJ2-3
size: NA
V: TRBV18
D: TRBD2

CDR3: CASSPRGLDGYTF
DNA: TGTGCCAGCAGCCCCCGGGGGCTAGATGGCTACACCTTC
J: TRBJ1-2
size: few
V: TRBV7-9
D: NA

CDR3: CASSLRSGSDTQYF
DNA: TGCGCCAGCAGCTTGCGCTCGGGGTCAGATACGCAGTATTTT
J: TRBJ2-3
size: many
V: TRBV5-1
D: NA

CDR3: CASSLGPVGTDTQYF
DNA: TGCGCCAGCAGCCTTGGACCCGTTGGCACAGATACGCAGTATTTT
J: TRBJ2-3
size: many
V: TRBV5-1
D: NA

CDR3: CASSRVGRGAYEQYF
DNA: TGCGCCAGCAGCCGAGTGGGACGGGGAGCCTACGAGCAGTACTTC
J: TRBJ2-7
size: many
V: TRBV4-1
D: NA

CDR3: CASSFLSGIQETQYF
DNA: TGTGCCAGCAGCTTCCTTTCGGGGATTCAAGAGACCCAGTACTTC
J: TRBJ2-5
size: many
V: TRBV11-2
D: NA

CDR3: CASSQVGLAGGKNIQYF
DNA: TGTGCCAGCAGCCAGGTTGGGCTAGCGGGAGGTAAAAACATTCAGTACTTC
J: TRBJ2-4
size: many
V: TRBV3-1
D: TRBD2

CDR3: CASEAGGPENEQFF
DNA: TGTGCCAGCGAGGCGGGAGGGCCTGAAAATGAGCAGTTCTTC
J: TRBJ2-1
size: few
V: TRBV28
D: TRBD2

CDR3: CASSSIRQGETEKLFF
DNA: TGTGCCAGCAGTTCCATTCGACAGGGGGAGACCGAAAAACTGTTTTTT
J: TRBJ1-4
size: NA
V: TRBV28
D: TRBD1

CDR3: CSVGQHPNTEAFF
DNA: TGCAGCGTTGGACAGCACCCGAACACTGAAGCTTTCTTT
J: TRBJ1-1
size: NA
V: TRBV29-1
D: NA

CDR3: CASNDRRVSGNTIYF
DNA: TGTGCCAGCAACGACAGGAGGGTCTCTGGAAACACCATATATTTT
J: TRBJ1-3
size: NA
V: TRBV6-6
D: NA

CDR3: CASSYKLRGNTEAFF
DNA: TGTGCCAGCAGTTATAAATTAAGGGGGAACACTGAAGCTTTCTTT
J: TRBJ1-1
size: NA
V: TRBV6-5
D: NA

CDR3: CSAREASRALGYTF
DNA: TGCAGTGCTAGAGAAGCCAGCCGGGCGTTGGGCTACACCTTC
J: TRBJ1-2
size: many
V: TRBV20-1
D: NA